This TCR beta chain was identified in a study of cytomegalovirus exposure and HLA in healthy donors. PCR used 60 Vbeta primers and 13 Jbeta primers. Only in-frame clones appear in the TCRdb table, and some are missing; sequencing was by immunoSEQ multiplex PCR. This table has approximately 110,000 clones, 60% to 80% appearing once. Germline V lookup: CDR1 LNHDA, CDR2 SQIVND (reference sequence). J was trimmed by 4 bases and V by 4 bases; bases with no gene match: 7. The CDR3 runs to 15 residues. The TCR was taken from a man in his forties or fifties in good health and CMV-seropositive. The sequencing input was PBMCs. The chain couples TRBV19 to TRBJ1-5; 7 positions agree with TRBD1. Here the CDR3 reads CASSKTGVGNQPQHF. CDR3 in DNA: TGTGCCAGTAGTAAAACAGGGGTCGGTAATCAGCCCCAGCATTTT.